This T cell receptor beta chain was recorded in a study of OX40 agonist ivuxolimab in advanced cancers. The CDR3 has 18 residues. Trimming took 4 bases from V and 0 from J, leaving 17 bases between them. Germline V gene data show CDR1 as SGDLS and CDR2 as YYNGEE. This clone has a single count. Generated by immunoSEQ multiplex PCR, the TCRdb table keeps only in-frame clones and is missing some. The top ten hold around 10% of the sample, which has roughly 81,000 clones, 94% seen once. The chain employs TRBV9 and TRBJ2-6; D might be TRBD1 (8 bases). This clonotype originated in an adult with an advanced solid tumor such as melanoma, head and neck, liver or kidney cancer. The starting material was CD4+ or CD8+ T cells sorted from blood, obtained in a trial of the OX40 agonist ivuxolimab. The CDR3 DNA reads TGTGCCAGCAGCACCCGGACAGGGACTATCTCTGGGGCCAACGTCCTGACTTTC. As protein: CASSTRTGTISGANVLTF.